The 23 T cell receptor beta chains listed next were all sequenced from one sample in a study of CD8 T cells in ankylosing spondylitis. In TCRdb, the 5' RACE reads were re-called with MiXCR into one record per CDR3 protein. The table shows 200,000 to 250,000 distinct CDR3 sequences, with approximately 7.6% occurring only once. Sequencing input: blood, either unsorted or a sorted T cell fraction (not recorded which). Receptors were obtained from a female donor with ankylosing spondylitis or in good health (not recorded which).

In this sample, this clonotype turned up many times. CDR3 region: CASSLGGHRANEKLFF. The CDR3 DNA is TGTGCCAGCAGCTTGGGAGGGCACAGAGCAAATGAAAAACTGTTTTTT. J is TRBJ1-4 and V is TRBV11-2; D gene unclear. This CDR3 comprises 16 residues. CDR1 and CDR2 from the germline V gene are SGHAT and FQNNGV. Trimming took 3 bases from V and 5 from J, leaving 16 bases between them.

This clonotype was observed many times. The rearrangement links TRBV5-1 to TRBJ2-7; D may be TRBD1 or TRBD2 (5 bases each). The ends were cut back, 4 bases at V and 7 bases at J, with 15 bases in the middle. The CDR3 length is 13 residues. The germline CDR1 and CDR2 sequences are SGHRS and YFSETQ. This CDR3 is CASSPGGGGEQYF. The DNA of the CDR3 is TGCGCCAGCAGCCCCGGTGGGGGTGGGGAGCAGTACTTC.

The V call is TRBV20-1, the J call TRBJ1-2; a possible D gene is TRBD1 (6 bases). CDR3 size: 14 residues. The ends were cut back, 0 bases at V and 4 bases at J, with 12 bases in the middle. CDR1 and CDR2 from the germline V gene are DFQATT and SNEGSKA (reference sequence). In DNA form, the CDR3 reads TGCAGTGCTAGAGATTTTGAGACAGGCTATGGCTACACCTTC. It yields the protein CSARDFETGYGYTF.

This clonotype appeared many times. The chain links TRBV3-1 to TRBJ2-7, with D possibly being TRBD2 (5 bases). V lost 1 base to trimming and J lost 11 bases, with 18 bases between them. This CDR3 has 14 residues. From germline, CDR1 is LGHDT and CDR2 YNNKEL (reference sequence). CDR3 sequence: CASSQGAAGVGEYF. The CDR3, as DNA: TGTGCCAGCAGCCAAGGGGCAGCCGGAGTCGGGGAGTACTTC.

In this sample, this clonotype turned up many times. The chain uses TRBV5-1 and TRBJ1-1; 8 nucleotides agree with TRBD1. V shed 1 base, J shed 7 bases, and the junction held 12 bases outside the gene matches. Germline CDR1 is SGHRS and CDR2 is YFSETQ. CDR3 length: 16 residues. CDR3: CASSLLASTGAIEAFF. CDR3 sequence (DNA): TGCGCCAGCAGCTTGTTAGCTTCGACAGGGGCCATTGAAGCTTTCTTT.

Remarks on this clonotype: Just one base apart from a much larger clone, this may be a read error. This chain connects TRBV6-4 to TRBJ2-1; 9 positions agree with TRBD1. The CDR3 has 19 amino acids. Per the germline V gene, CDR1 is MRHNA and CDR2 is SNTAGT. The CDR3: CTSRGQGFSRENSYNEQFF. The CDR3 DNA follows: TGTACCAGCAGGGGACAGGGCTTTTCGCGAGAGAACTCCTACAATGAGCAGTTCTTC.

This clonotype showed up many times. The chain is built from TRBV24-1 and TRBJ2-1, with 11 bases identical to TRBD1. This CDR3 is 15 amino acids long. CDR1 is KGHDR and CDR2 is SFDVKD in the germline V gene. V lost 4 bases, J lost 7 bases, and 5 bases stayed unmatched. CDR3 nucleotides: TGTGCCACCAGTGAAGGGACAGGGGGTCGGAATGAGCAGTTCTTC. Encoded protein: CATSEGTGGRNEQFF.

V usage is TRBV5-6 and J usage is TRBJ2-2, with 10 nucleotides matching TRBD1. Germline V gene lookup returns CDR1 SGHDT and CDR2 YYEEEE. This CDR3 is 17 amino acids long. The V gene end was trimmed by 4 bases and the J gene end by 6 bases; junction bases not matched to a gene: 12. This CDR3 is CASSRPRGQGMSGELFF. For the CDR3, the DNA is TGTGCCAGCAGCCGCCCCCGGGGACAGGGGATGTCCGGGGAGCTGTTTTTT.

This clonotype was counted ten times or more. The gene calls are TRBV19 and TRBJ2-3; 9 positions match TRBD1. Germline-derived CDR1 and CDR2 are LNHDA and SQIVND (reference sequence). The J segment lost 4 bases and the V segment lost 8 bases, leaving 7 bases of the junction unmatched. CDR3 size: 14 residues. CDR3 sequence reads: CASQDRGRADTQYF. DNA of the CDR3: TGTGCCAGTCAGGACAGGGGTCGTGCAGATACGCAGTATTTT.

This clonotype was counted many times. The rearrangement uses TRBV4-3 and TRBJ2-7; TRBD2 matches 12 bases. Germline V CDR1 and CDR2: LGHNA, YSLEER. V lost 1 base and J lost 6; bases outside the gene matches: 4. The CDR3 covers 15 residues. This chain's CDR3 is CASSQAGLAGTEQYF. As DNA, the CDR3 is TGCGCCAGCAGCCAAGCAGGACTAGCGGGAACCGAGCAGTACTTC.

This clonotype occurred many times. The chain links TRBV7-8 to TRBJ2-3; the D gene is possibly TRBD2 (5 bases). V lost 4 bases, J lost 2 bases, and 10 bases lay in between. CDR1 is SGHVS and CDR2 is FQNEAQ in the germline V gene. The CDR3 has 14 residues. The CDR3 nucleotides read TGTGCCAGCAGCTCACGGAGGCACACAGATACGCAGTATTTT. It translates to CASSSRRHTDTQYF.

The chain carries TRBV6-1 and TRBJ2-6, with D hard to call. Looked up from germline, CDR1 is MNHNS and CDR2 is SASEGT. The CDR3 runs 15 residues. The V and J ends lost 0 bases and 0 bases respectively, with 3 bases between them. As DNA, the CDR3 is TGTGCCAGCAGTGAAGCAAGCTCTGGGGCCAACGTCCTGACTTTC. Its protein product is CASSEASSGANVLTF.

The rearrangement links TRBV7-2 to TRBJ2-1; possibly TRBD1 or TRBD2 for D (5 bases each). Germline V gene data show CDR1 as SGHTA and CDR2 as FQGNSA. The length of the CDR3 is 17 residues. V was cut by 2 bases and J by 10 bases, with 24 bases left in between. Here the CDR3 reads CASSLRGWTSGPREQFF. CDR3 DNA: TGTGCCAGCAGCTTAAGGGGTTGGACTTCAGGGCCACGGGAGCAGTTCTTC. The entire variable domain, with the rest obtained from reference TRBV7-2 and TRBJ2-1, is as follows: GAGVSQSPSNKVTEKGKDVELRCDPISGHTALYWYRQSLGQGLEFLIYFQGNSAPDKSGLPSDRFSAERTGGSVSTLTIQRTQQEDSAVYLCASSLRGWTSGPREQFFGPGTRLTVL.

This clonotype was recorded many times. This chain uses TRBV10-3 with TRBJ2-2; D unresolved. The V gene's germline CDR1 is ENHRY and CDR2 SYGVKD. The CDR3 covers 13 residues. V was trimmed by 4 bases and J by 7 bases, leaving 10 bases between them. Written as DNA, the CDR3 is TGTGCCATCAGTGGGGTACTTTTCGGGGAGCTGTTTTTT. Translating it yields CAISGVLFGELFF.

The sample holds many counts of this clonotype. J is TRBJ1-1 and V is TRBV5-6; D might be TRBD1 (5 bases). This CDR3 contains 16 residues. Trimming removed 3 bases from V and 4 bases from J, with 19 bases in between. Per the germline V gene, CDR1 is SGHDT and CDR2 is YYEEEE. This chain's CDR3 is CASSSPGRVILTEAFF. The CDR3 nucleotides read TGTGCCAGCAGCTCCCCGGGCAGGGTTATCCTCACTGAAGCTTTCTTT.

This clonotype was observed many times. This rearrangement joins TRBV12-3 or TRBV12-4 to TRBJ1-5; TRBD1 agrees at 8 bases. The CDR3 runs to 15 residues. Trimming at V came to 7 bases and at J to 6 bases, leaving 11 bases not matched to a gene. The CDR3 protein is CASTSDRGSFQPQHF. CDR3 in DNA: TGTGCCAGCACCTCAGACAGGGGATCGTTTCAGCCCCAGCATTTT.

This clonotype was recorded at least ten times. CDR3 amino acids: CASSWQASGGTDTQYF. CDR3 DNA sequence: TGTGCCAGCAGCTGGCAGGCTAGCGGGGGCACAGATACGCAGTATTTT. V usage is TRBV7-8 and J usage is TRBJ2-3, with 9 bases aligning to TRBD2. The V gene end was trimmed by 4 bases and the J gene end by 1 base; junction bases not matched to a gene: 6. The CDR3 consists of 16 residues. The germline V gene has CDR1 SGHVS and CDR2 FQNEAQ.

In its sample, this clonotype was seen many times. V usage is TRBV4-3 and J usage is TRBJ2-1; 13 nucleotides line up with TRBD2. The CDR3 is 15 residues long. The J segment lost 7 bases and the V segment lost 4 bases, leaving 4 bases of the junction unmatched. Germline CDR1 LGHNA, CDR2 YSLEER. In nucleotides, the CDR3 is TGCGCCAGCAGCCCGCGGGGACTAGCGGGAAATGAGCAGTTCTTC. It encodes CASSPRGLAGNEQFF.

This clonotype occurred a few times. V usage is TRBV7-2 and J usage is TRBJ1-1; possibly TRBD1 for D (6 bases). With 1 base removed from V and 6 bases from J, the gap between germline ends came to 18 bases. The CDR3 contains 16 residues. Per germline, CDR1 SGHTA and CDR2 FQGNSA. The CDR3 reads CASSLGGALRGAEAFF. For the CDR3, the DNA is TGTGCCAGCAGCTTAGGGGGGGCCCTCCGGGGGGCTGAAGCTTTCTTT.

This clonotype was counted at least ten times. This rearrangement joins TRBV29-1 to TRBJ2-7; TRBD2 matches at 10 bases. The V segment lost 0 bases and the J segment 7 bases; nucleotides outside the gene matches: 3. Germline V CDR1 and CDR2: SQVTM, ANQGSEA. This CDR3 has 13 residues. CDR3 DNA: TGCAGCGTTGAAGAAGCGGGAGGGGGTGAGCAGTACTTC. It codes for CSVEEAGGGEQYF.

The CDR3 protein is CASRRTGPDTQYF. In DNA form, the CDR3 reads TGTGCCAGCCGGAGGACAGGCCCAGATACGCAGTATTTT. The chain is built from TRBV12-3 or TRBV12-4 and TRBJ2-3; 7 bases align to TRBD1. This CDR3 has 13 residues. The junction had 6 bases not matched to a gene; V was cut back by 8 bases and J by 4 bases.

Only a few counts were recorded for this clonotype. The V and J genes are TRBV29-1 and TRBJ2-6, with TRBD1 matching 7 bases. V was clipped by 6 bases and J by 0 bases; unmatched bases: 8. The CDR3 runs 16 residues. In germline, CDR1 is SQVTM, CDR2 ANQGSEA. CDR3 bases: TGCAGCGTAGGCCCAGGGGGTGTCTCTGGGGCCAACGTCCTGACTTTC. Translated: CSVGPGGVSGANVLTF.

This clonotype was recorded many times. The chain is built from TRBV12-3 or TRBV12-4 and TRBJ2-2; no reliable D call. The CDR3 consists of 14 residues. Trimming took off 6 bases at V and 2 bases at J, with 10 bases between the two ends. The CDR3 nucleotides read TGTGCCAGCAGACTATCACTAAACACCGGGGAGCTGTTTTTT. Its protein product is CASRLSLNTGELFF.